This record looks at one T cell receptor (beta chain) sequence and its context. This clone appeared a single time. It lacks a known antigen. Within one base of it there is no much larger clone, and no base qualities were kept. Participants in the prospective study were enrolled through a virtual design, were aged 18 to 89 years, and lived in some 24 United States geographic areas. To assign participants to cohorts, the prospective study relied on clinical history that participants themselves reported in a screening survey and a study questionnaire. Mobile phlebotomists in the prospective study collected whole blood, serum and a nasopharyngeal or oropharyngeal swab from every participant. Additional blood draws and questionnaires over an approximately two-month period could optionally be provided by prospective study participants. Before DNA extraction, blood samples from the prospective study were shipped at room temperature or frozen.

Reading from cysteine to phenylalanine, the CDR3 counts 16 amino acids. CDR3 DNA only is kept here, 48 bases in frame from base 1. This sample is part of a study of blood T cell repertoires in COVID-19 (TCRdb year 2020). A note on the overall study: Samples covering the acute and convalescent phases of COVID-19 were provided by collaborators in the United States, Italy and Spain. The sample metadata nearly always contained a de-identified subject ID, COVID-19 status, age in years and sex. The dataset comprised deeply sampled blood TCRbeta repertoires from subjects exposed to, actively infected with, or recovered from COVID-19. Samples came from the ongoing ImmuneRACE study (first 160 participants) plus 1,254 subjects from 6 global collaborators. The prospective study material was composed of cDNA or gDNA derived from T cells, B-cell-depleted T cells, or PBMCs. Where available, HLA class I and class II types were taken from metadata supplied by the sample provider and were not determined by assay-based typing. The repertoires were made available in a free public database intended to serve as a resource for research on the immune response to SARS-CoV-2. Here is what the overall study found, with its caveats: How much clinical and demographic metadata was included differed by source and by participant, and the metadata was provided uncurated.

TCRbeta CDR3 regions were amplified from genomic DNA by means of the immunoSEQ Assay, a bias-controlled multiplex PCR. Concerning the study's data processing: The number of nucleated cells in each sample was estimated by amplification of reference gene primers within the assay. To quantify the absolute abundance of each unique TCRbeta CDR3 rearrangement, sequence reads were collapsed and filtered. Productive Simpson clonality was computed per sample as the square root of Simpson's diversity index over productive rearrangements. Entries here come from immuneACCESS through TCRdb and include only in-frame sequences with V and J called. Some clones fail to appear in such tables; in the studies checked, an unresolved V gene covers under half of the shortfall, and the cause of the remainder is unknown. The DNA was the basis for D and trimming; V, J and clone size are from that table. This sample lists approximately 250,000 clones; roughly four fifths were detected once. The biggest ten clones account for under 4.5% of the sample.

Sequencing was performed on PBMCs or T cells enriched from blood (not recorded which). The clonotype originates from a young man with acute COVID-19. The chain is made from TRBV21-1 and TRBJ1-5. TRBV21-1 is a documented pseudogene. The CDR3 in this case is CAGHTPARDYYQPQHF. At the DNA level, the sequence is TGTGCCGGGCATACCCCTGCCAGGGACTATTATCAGCCCCAGCATTTT.